These 20 T cell receptor beta chains share one sample of origin, sequenced in a study of control samples from healthy donors and cancer patients. TCRdb keeps only in-frame clones here, not all; method: immunoSEQ multiplex PCR. The sample contains 150,000 to 200,000 clones, about 90% of which appear only once. Input material: blood. The receptors come from a young woman in good health.

This chain connects TRBV4-1 to TRBJ1-5; D call uncertain. The CDR3 contains 14 residues. Germline-derived CDR1 and CDR2 are MGHRA and YSYEKL. The germline V and J ends were trimmed by 4 bases and 4 bases, with 11 bases remaining between them. The CDR3 DNA is TGCGCCAGCAGCCCGGAGACGGGGAATCAGCCCCAGCATTTT. This translates into CASSPETGNQPQHF.

The chain has TRBV29-1 and TRBJ1-3, with a weak D call TRBD1 (5 bases). Germline values: CDR1 SQVTM, CDR2 ANQGSEA. V was trimmed by 4 bases and J by 4 bases, leaving 11 bases between them. The CDR3 is 13 residues long. The CDR3, as DNA: TGCAGCGTTGTGTGGGGACCGGGAAACACCATATATTTT. It specifies CSVVWGPGNTIYF.

V is TRBV5-8 and J is TRBJ2-7; 8 bases are a match to TRBD1. The germline V gene has CDR1 SGHTS and CDR2 YDEGEE. There are 15 residues in the CDR3. Trimming removed 2 bases from V and 3 bases from J; junction bases left unmatched: 7. The CDR3 is CASSFRGQGGYEQYF. The CDR3, as DNA: TGTGCCAGCAGCTTCCGTGGACAGGGAGGCTACGAGCAGTACTTC.

This clone was detected only once. This sequence joins TRBV3-1 (or the pseudogene TRBV3-2) and TRBJ2-2, with D unclear. This CDR3 contains 12 residues. The ends were cut back, 4 bases at V and 3 bases at J, with 3 bases in the middle. Germline values: CDR1 LGHDT, CDR2 YNNKEL (reference sequence). The CDR3 DNA follows: TGTGCCAGCAGCCCCTACACCGGGGAGCTGTTTTTT. It codes for CASSPYTGELFF.

The chain links TRBV5-6 to TRBJ2-7; the D gene is possibly TRBD2 (5 bases). There are 15 residues in the CDR3. The germline gives CDR1 SGHDT, CDR2 YYEEEE. V dropped 0 bases and J dropped 5 bases, with 15 bases sitting between them. The CDR3 DNA sequence: TGTGCCAGCAGCTTGGTATGGCGGGCCGGCAACGAGCAGTACTTC. Protein: CASSLVWRAGNEQYF.

This clone was counted a single time. The same CDR3 also results from other DNA sequences found in this sample. This chain connects TRBV2 to TRBJ2-2; TRBD2 matches at 16 bases. Germline V gives CDR1 SNHLY, CDR2 FYNNEI. Trimming took 6 bases from V and 8 from J; bases not matched to a gene: 3. The CDR3 length is 15 residues. This CDR3 is CASRGTSGGAGELFF. The CDR3 DNA sequence: TGTGCCAGCAGAGGGACTAGCGGGGGGGCGGGGGAGCTGTTTTTT.

The chain uses TRBV28 and TRBJ2-7; D might be TRBD1 or TRBD2, each matching 5 bases. Germline V gene sequence: CDR1 MDHEN, CDR2 SYDVKM. The CDR3 loop spans 12 amino acids. The V and J ends lost 4 bases and 7 bases respectively, with 11 bases between them. The CDR3 DNA reads TGTGCCAGCAGTTGGGGGTTCGGGGAGCAGTACTTC. Its protein product is CASSWGFGEQYF.

The chain links TRBV29-1 to TRBJ2-2, with 8 bases matching TRBD2. Germline V gene data show CDR1 as SQVTM and CDR2 as ANQGSEA. The CDR3 is made up of 18 amino acids. V gave up 6 bases and J gave up 6 bases; unmatched junction bases: 21. The DNA of the CDR3 is TGCAGCGTCCAAAGAGGCGGTCTCGGCGGGAGGATGGCCGGGGAGCTGTTTTTT. It specifies CSVQRGGLGGRMAGELFF.

This CDR3 reads CASSQEWTGPTDTQYF. CDR3 DNA sequence: TGCGCCAGCAGCCAAGAATGGACAGGACCCACAGATACGCAGTATTTT. The chain joins TRBV4-3 to TRBJ2-3, with 7 nucleotides matching TRBD1. Germline V gene sequence: CDR1 LGHNA, CDR2 YSLEER. This CDR3 comprises 16 residues. V gave up 0 bases and J gave up 2 bases; unmatched junction bases: 5.

This chain links TRBV6-5 with TRBJ2-3; D may be TRBD2 (5 bases). The CDR3 totals 15 residues. V was clipped by 6 bases and J by 1 base, with 14 bases between them. CDR1 MNHEY and CDR2 SVGAGI come from the germline V gene. In nucleotides, the CDR3 is TGTGCCAGCAGGAAACCTAGCTCAGGCACAGATACGCAGTATTTT. Protein product: CASRKPSSGTDTQYF.

V usage is TRBV27 and J usage is TRBJ1-1; TRBD1 agrees at 9 bases. In germline, CDR1 is MNHEY, CDR2 SMNVEV (reference sequence). The CDR3 has 20 amino acids. V lost 5 bases to trimming and J lost 1 base; unmatched junction nucleotides: 20. The CDR3 protein is CASSPRRDRDWMGKNTEAFF. The DNA of the CDR3 is TGTGCCAGCAGTCCCCGCCGGGACAGGGACTGGATGGGGAAGAACACTGAAGCTTTCTTT.

V and J are TRBV5-1 and TRBJ2-2; 11 positions agree with TRBD2. The germline CDR1 and CDR2 sequences are SGHRS and YFSETQ. Trimming cost V 1 base and J 4 bases; bases outside gene matches: 3. CDR3 length equals 16 residues. CDR3 nucleotides: TGCGCCAGCAGCTTGCAACTAGCGGGAGCCACCGGGGAGCTGTTTTTT. Its translation: CASSLQLAGATGELFF.

The chain joins TRBV27 to TRBJ2-2; perhaps D is TRBD1 or TRBD2 (5 bases each). CDR1 is MNHEY and CDR2 is SMNVEV in the germline V gene (reference sequence). The CDR3 runs to 15 residues. Trimming shortened V by 2 bases and J by 4 bases, and 11 bases separated the two germline ends. The CDR3 coding sequence is TGTGCCAGCAGTTTAAGCTGGGGGAGCACCGGGGAGCTGTTTTTT. Translated, it gives CASSLSWGSTGELFF.

The chain joins TRBV19 to TRBJ1-6; D remains ambiguous. This CDR3 is built from 15 residues. Trimming removed 5 bases from V and 4 bases from J, with 12 bases in between. Germline CDR1 reads LNHDA; CDR2 reads SQIVND (reference sequence). The CDR3 nucleotides read TGTGCCAGTAGTTTTACGGTGACTTATAATTCACCCCTCCACTTT. It encodes CASSFTVTYNSPLHF.

This chain uses TRBV30 with TRBJ2-6; D is uncertain. The CDR3 spans 17 residues. The germline V and J ends were trimmed by 3 bases and 1 base, with 16 bases remaining between them. Germline values: CDR1 GTSNPN, CDR2 SVGIG (reference sequence). The chain's CDR3 is CAWSLTRVYSGANVLTF. CDR3 nucleotides: TGTGCCTGGAGCCTAACCCGGGTTTATTCTGGGGCCAACGTCCTGACTTTC. The variable domain in full, with the rest retrieved from reference TRBV30 and TRBJ2-6, is SQTIHQWPATLVQPVGSPLSLECTVEGTSNPNLYWYRQAAGRGLQLLFYSVGIGQISSEVPQNLSASRPQDRQFILSSKKLLLSDSGFYLCAWSLTRVYSGANVLTFGAGSRLTVL.

The chain is built from TRBV29-1 and TRBJ2-7, with 9 bases identical to TRBD1. V gave up 6 bases and J gave up 1 base; unmatched junction bases: 7. CDR1 is SQVTM and CDR2 is ANQGSEA in the germline V gene. This CDR3 has 14 amino acids. For the CDR3, the DNA is TGCAGCGTCGTCGGACAGGGGATTTCCTACGAGCAGTACTTC. Protein sequence: CSVVGQGISYEQYF.

The rearrangement joins TRBV15 to TRBJ2-5; D call uncertain. The V end lost 8 bases, the J end lost 2 bases, and 9 bases lay between the germline ends. The CDR3 has 12 amino acids. Germline CDR1 is LNHNV and CDR2 is YYDKDF (reference sequence). CDR3 protein: CATAGRQETQYF. CDR3 DNA: TGTGCCACCGCCGGCAGACAAGAGACCCAGTACTTC. The variable domain in full, completed from reference TRBV15 and TRBJ2-5, reads DAMVIQNPRYQVTQFGKPVTLSCSQTLNHNVMYWYQQKSSQAPKLLFHYYDKDFNNEADTPDNFQSRRPNTSFCFLDIRSPGLGDTAMYLCATAGRQETQYFGPGTRLLVL.

J is TRBJ2-2 and V is TRBV19; no clear D gene. V was cut by 3 bases and J by 3 bases, with 5 bases left in between. The CDR3 contains 13 residues. Germline V CDR1 and CDR2: LNHDA, SQIVND (reference sequence). CDR3 in amino acids: CASSIRDTGELFF. The CDR3 DNA sequence: TGTGCCAGTAGTATCCGTGACACCGGGGAGCTGTTTTTT.

The gene calls are TRBV20-1 and TRBJ2-7; a weak D match, TRBD2 (5 bases). CDR3 length: 14 residues. Per germline, CDR1 DFQATT and CDR2 SNEGSKA (reference sequence). Trimming shortened V by 3 bases and J by 6 bases, and 18 bases separated the two germline ends. DNA for the CDR3: TGCAGTGCTAGTCCTATCCCGACGGGGTCCGAGCAGTACTTC. It encodes CSASPIPTGSEQYF.

The chain is built from TRBV6-1 and TRBJ2-3, with 13 bases identical to TRBD2. Trimming removed 2 bases from V and 0 bases from J; junction bases left unmatched: 14. The CDR3 consists of 21 residues. Germline V gene lookup returns CDR1 MNHNS and CDR2 SASEGT. The CDR3 coding sequence is TGTGCCAGCAGTGAATCGTTAGGACTAGCGGGAGTCAAGCCTAGCACAGATACGCAGTATTTT. Its translation is CASSESLGLAGVKPSTDTQYF.